The clone carrying this T cell receptor beta chain has just a few counts. TCRdb re-derived calls from the RT-PCR reads in MiXCR, one entry per CDR3 protein. The sample comprises just under 250,000 distinct CDR3 sequences, over 9% of which are singletons, and over 6.5% rests with the top ten. V was cut by 1 base and J by 0 bases, with 12 bases left in between. CDR3 length equals 17 residues. CDR1 is KGHDR, CDR2 SFDVKD, per germline. The data were obtained in a study of response to subunit inactivated influenza vaccine. The source of this sequence is a man aged 50 or older who received an inactivated influenza vaccine. V gene TRBV24-1 combines with J gene TRBJ2-1; D is perhaps TRBD2 (6 bases). Sequenced material: non-naive T cells sorted from PBMCs, taken roughly 15 days before vaccination. CDR3 amino acids: CATSDFGGKFSYNEQFF. The CDR3 nucleotides read TGTGCCACCAGTGATTTTGGCGGGAAGTTCTCCTACAATGAGCAGTTCTTC.